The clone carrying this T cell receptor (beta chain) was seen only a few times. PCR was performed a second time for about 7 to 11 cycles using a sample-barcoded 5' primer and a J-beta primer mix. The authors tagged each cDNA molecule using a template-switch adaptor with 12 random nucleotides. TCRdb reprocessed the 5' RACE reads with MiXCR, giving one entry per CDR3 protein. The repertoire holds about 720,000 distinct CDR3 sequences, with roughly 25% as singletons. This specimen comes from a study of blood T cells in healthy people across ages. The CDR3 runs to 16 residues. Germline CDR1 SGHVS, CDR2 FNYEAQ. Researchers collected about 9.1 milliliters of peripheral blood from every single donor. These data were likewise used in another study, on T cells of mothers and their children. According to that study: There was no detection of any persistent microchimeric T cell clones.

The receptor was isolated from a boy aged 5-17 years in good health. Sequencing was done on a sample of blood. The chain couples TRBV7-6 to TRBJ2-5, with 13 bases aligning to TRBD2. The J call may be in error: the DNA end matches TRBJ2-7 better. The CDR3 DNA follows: TGTGCCAGCAGCGGAGGACTAGCGGGAGAGTCCTACGAGCAGTACTTC. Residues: CASSGGLAGESYEQYF.